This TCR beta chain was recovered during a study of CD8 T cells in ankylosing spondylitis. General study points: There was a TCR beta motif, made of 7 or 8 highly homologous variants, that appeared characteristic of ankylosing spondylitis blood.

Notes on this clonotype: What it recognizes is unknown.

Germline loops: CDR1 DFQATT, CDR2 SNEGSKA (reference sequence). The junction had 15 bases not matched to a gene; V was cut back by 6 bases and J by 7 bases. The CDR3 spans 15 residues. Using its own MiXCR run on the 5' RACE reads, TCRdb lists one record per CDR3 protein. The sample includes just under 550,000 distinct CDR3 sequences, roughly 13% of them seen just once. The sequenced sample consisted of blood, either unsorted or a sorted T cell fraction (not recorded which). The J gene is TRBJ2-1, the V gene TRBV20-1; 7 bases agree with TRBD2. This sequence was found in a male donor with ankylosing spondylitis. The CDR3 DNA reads TGCAGTGCCCGCCCAAGGGAGGGCCTCGGGAATGAGCAGTTCTTC. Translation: CSARPREGLGNEQFF.